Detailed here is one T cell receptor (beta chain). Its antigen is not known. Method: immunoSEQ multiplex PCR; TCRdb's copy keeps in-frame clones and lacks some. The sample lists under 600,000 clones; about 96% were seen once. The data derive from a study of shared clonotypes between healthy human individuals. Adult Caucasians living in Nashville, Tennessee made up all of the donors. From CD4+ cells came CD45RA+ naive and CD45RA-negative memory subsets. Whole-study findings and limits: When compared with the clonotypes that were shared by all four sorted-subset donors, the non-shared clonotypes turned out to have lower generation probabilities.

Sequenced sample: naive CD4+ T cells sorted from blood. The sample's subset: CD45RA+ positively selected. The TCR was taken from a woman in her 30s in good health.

The CDR3 region is CASSRTGGLNQPQHF. The CDR3 DNA reads TGTGCCAGCAGCCGTACAGGGGGCCTAAATCAGCCCCAGCATTTT. V is TRBV28 and J is TRBJ1-5; TRBD1 aligns across 9 bases. The CDR3 sequence is 15 residues long. The V gene end was trimmed by 6 bases and the J gene end by 4 bases; junction bases not matched to a gene: 7. Looked up from germline, CDR1 is MDHEN and CDR2 is SYDVKM.